These 5 T cell receptor beta chains came from one sample sequenced in a study of T cells expressing NK-cell markers (dated by TCRdb to 2018 to 2021). The library was obtained by 5' RACE. The reads were generated on an Illumina HiSeq 2000. TCRdb reprocessed the reads and assigns one entry to each CDR3 protein sequence, leaving out DNA. The table held for this sample gives 200,000 to 300,000 distinct CDR3 sequences. Around 4.2% of the sample is held by the ten biggest clonotypes. Sequencing was carried out using blood T cells: a sorted CD56 or NKG2C T cell subset, CD4+ or CD8+ T cells, or bulk PBMC T cells (not recorded which). The receptor source for this set is a woman aged 18-69 years in good health.

The chain couples TRBV4-3 to TRBJ1-2; the TRBD1 assignment by TCRdb is unverifiable without DNA. This CDR3 region has 14 residues. Germline CDR1 reads LGHNA; CDR2 reads YSLEER. The chain's CDR3 is CASSFQPGGHGYTF.

This chain connects TRBV6-2 or TRBV6-3 to TRBJ1-5. CDR3 length equals 15 residues. Germline lookup yields CDR1 MNHEY and CDR2 SVGEGT. The CDR3 is CASTDTANSNQPQHF.

The chain uses TRBV12-3 or TRBV12-4 and TRBJ1-5; as DNA is missing, the TRBD1 call by TCRdb cannot be tested. The CDR3 loop spans 13 amino acids. The CDR3 sequence is CASSLNPPQPQHF.

The rearrangement joins TRBV6-1 to TRBJ2-7; TCRdb returns TRBD1, unconfirmable since there is no DNA. The CDR3 runs 15 residues. CDR1 is MNHNS, CDR2 SASEGT, per germline. The chain's CDR3 is CASRQDRGWGYEQYF.

This chain joins TRBV3-1 and TRBJ2-5; the D call from TCRdb, TRBD1, cannot be confirmed without DNA. Germline V gene lookup returns CDR1 LGHDT and CDR2 YNNKEL (reference sequence). CDR3 length equals 14 residues. CDR3 protein: CASSAYRGQETQYF.